This TCR beta chain appears in the sequencing data of a study of vaccination and CD4 T cells after COVID-19. Background on the study: Nasal swab PCR had shown SARS-CoV-2 positivity in the convalescent patients (about 10 mild cases, one severe case). Spike peptides, overlapping and drawn from SARS-CoV-2, HCoV-NL63, HCoV-OC43 and HCoV-229E, were used to stimulate cells. Post-COVID draws followed diagnosis by a median around 97 days (range 35 to 161). Post-vaccine sampling followed dose two by a median 72 days (range 14 to 241).

The sample's treatment: approximately nine-day PBMC culture with coronavirus spike peptide pools or control peptides (ViraFEST assay). Looked up from germline, CDR1 is SGHTA and CDR2 is FQGTGA. Trimming removed 2 bases from V and 9 bases from J, with 8 bases in between. This CDR3 comprises 12 residues. The Oncomine TCR Beta short-read assay was what sequenced the DNA obtained from cultured CD4+ T cells. TCRdb used MiXCR to reprocess the PCR reads, holding one entry per CDR3 protein. The profile shows about 14,000 distinct CDR3 sequences, approximately 40% of them singletons. A single count supports this clonotype. Its antigen is currently unknown.

The V call is TRBV7-3, the J call TRBJ2-1; D is ambiguous. This clonotype originated in a human donor who had recovered from COVID-19. Sequenced: CD4+ T cells from blood, cultured in vitro. The DNA of the CDR3 is TGTGCCAGCAGCTTAGATGGGTTTGAGCAGTTCTTC. Its protein product is CASSLDGFEQFF.